This is a list of T cell receptor beta chains from one sample in a study of T cell responses to AZD1222 COVID-19 vaccine. Here immunoSEQ multiplex PCR was the method, and the copy in TCRdb shows in-frame clones only, minus some. Among 100,000 to 140,000 clones listed, 87% were seen once. The starting material was peripheral blood, obtained on day 0 of AZD1222 vaccination. These receptors came from an adult in good health. Each CDR3 is given with its conserved first and last residue. A D gene is named only where the DNA matches it firmly. Where a row states a size, it is once, few, many or the class of an expanded clone; other rows omit it.

D gene: -
clone size: -
V gene: TRBV30
J gene: TRBJ1-3
CDR3 protein: CAWASGGASGNTIYF
CDR3 DNA: TGTGCCTGGGCGAGTGGGGGGGCCTCTGGAAACACCATATATTTT

D gene: -
clone size: -
V gene: TRBV30
J gene: TRBJ2-4
CDR3 protein: CAWSPGRKINIQYF
CDR3 DNA: TGTGCCTGGAGTCCGGGCAGGAAGATAAACATTCAGTACTTC

D gene: TRBD1
clone size: -
V gene: TRBV2
J gene: TRBJ1-4
CDR3 protein: CASSLQGARNEKLFF
CDR3 DNA: TGTGCCAGCAGTTTACAGGGGGCGCGGAACGAAAAACTGTTTTTT

D gene: -
clone size: -
V gene: TRBV7-6
J gene: TRBJ2-2
CDR3 protein: CASSSPGEGGDTGELFF
CDR3 DNA: TGTGCCAGCAGCTCACCCGGGGAGGGGGGGGACACCGGGGAGCTGTTTTTT

D gene: -
clone size: -
V gene: TRBV7-9
J gene: TRBJ1-4
CDR3 protein: CASSPATGLDEKLFF
CDR3 DNA: TGTGCCAGCAGCCCAGCAACAGGTTTAGATGAAAAACTGTTTTTT

D gene: -
clone size: -
V gene: TRBV10-3
J gene: TRBJ2-7
CDR3 protein: CAISTRDREAYEQYF
CDR3 DNA: TGTGCCATCAGTACCAGGGACCGGGAAGCCTACGAGCAGTACTTC

D gene: -
clone size: -
V gene: TRBV6-4
J gene: TRBJ1-2
CDR3 protein: CASSDLGSWTF
CDR3 DNA: TGTGCCAGCAGTGACCTGGGTTCTTGGACCTTC

D gene: TRBD2
clone size: -
V gene: TRBV7-3
J gene: TRBJ2-1
CDR3 protein: CASSPFLAGSYNEQFF
CDR3 DNA: TGTGCCAGCAGCCCCTTCTTAGCGGGATCCTACAATGAGCAGTTCTTC

D gene: TRBD1
clone size: -
V gene: TRBV7-2
J gene: TRBJ2-7
CDR3 protein: CASSLGRQGNYEQYF
CDR3 DNA: TGTGCCAGCAGCTTAGGGAGACAGGGGAATTACGAGCAGTACTTC

D gene: -
clone size: -
V gene: TRBV12-3/TRBV12-4
J gene: TRBJ2-3
CDR3 protein: CASSSESPDTQYF
CDR3 DNA: TGTGCCAGCAGTTCCGAGAGCCCAGATACGCAGTATTTT

D gene: -
clone size: -
V gene: TRBV2
J gene: TRBJ1-3
CDR3 protein: CASSVEPRAGNTIYF
CDR3 DNA: TGTGCCAGCAGTGTAGAGCCGAGGGCTGGAAACACCATATATTTT

D gene: TRBD2
clone size: -
V gene: TRBV5-1
J gene: TRBJ2-1
CDR3 protein: CASSLAAQAGVDEQFF
CDR3 DNA: TGCGCCAGCAGCTTGGCCGCACAAGCGGGAGTTGATGAGCAGTTCTTC

D gene: -
clone size: -
V gene: TRBV9
J gene: TRBJ2-3
CDR3 protein: CASSVYSLGGTDTQYF
CDR3 DNA: TGTGCCAGCAGCGTATATAGTCTGGGGGGCACAGATACGCAGTATTTT

D gene: TRBD1
clone size: -
V gene: TRBV6-6
J gene: TRBJ2-2
CDR3 protein: CASGKTGANTGELFF
CDR3 DNA: TGTGCCAGCGGAAAGACAGGGGCCAACACCGGGGAGCTGTTTTTT

D gene: -
clone size: -
V gene: TRBV28
J gene: TRBJ1-2
CDR3 protein: CASSPPGRFNGYTF
CDR3 DNA: TGTGCCAGCAGTCCTCCGGGGCGTTTTAATGGCTACACCTTC

D gene: -
clone size: -
V gene: TRBV30
J gene: TRBJ1-5
CDR3 protein: CAWRNRNQPQHF
CDR3 DNA: TGTGCCTGGAGGAACAGGAATCAGCCCCAGCATTTT

D gene: TRBD1
clone size: -
V gene: TRBV7-9
J gene: TRBJ1-1
CDR3 protein: CASSRATGGITEAFF
CDR3 DNA: TGTGCCAGCAGCCGGGCGACAGGGGGGATCACTGAAGCTTTCTTT

D gene: -
clone size: -
V gene: TRBV18
J gene: TRBJ2-7
CDR3 protein: CASSLRQADEQYF
CDR3 DNA: TGTGCCAGCTCACTAAGACAGGCCGACGAGCAGTACTTC

D gene: -
clone size: -
V gene: TRBV10-3
J gene: TRBJ2-5
CDR3 protein: CAISEEEGRETQYF
CDR3 DNA: TGTGCCATCAGTGAGGAGGAGGGGAGGGAGACCCAGTACTTC

D gene: TRBD1
clone size: -
V gene: TRBV13
J gene: TRBJ1-3
CDR3 protein: CASSLSIGDRLFSGNTIYF
CDR3 DNA: TGTGCCAGCAGCTTATCGATTGGGGACAGGTTGTTCTCTGGAAACACCATATATTTT

D gene: -
clone size: -
V gene: TRBV6-1
J gene: TRBJ2-6
CDR3 protein: CASSEMVSGANVLTF
CDR3 DNA: TGTGCCAGCAGTGAAATGGTTTCTGGGGCCAACGTCCTGACTTTC

D gene: -
clone size: -
V gene: TRBV29-1
J gene: TRBJ1-3
CDR3 protein: CSVTGNLGNTIYF
CDR3 DNA: TGCAGCGTCACCGGGAATCTAGGAAACACCATATATTTT

D gene: -
clone size: -
V gene: TRBV19
J gene: TRBJ2-1
CDR3 protein: CASSIWGQSSYNEQFF
CDR3 DNA: TGTGCCAGTAGTATTTGGGGGCAGAGCTCCTACAATGAGCAGTTCTTC

D gene: -
clone size: -
V gene: TRBV7-3
J gene: TRBJ2-5
CDR3 protein: CASSLATRETQYF
CDR3 DNA: TGTGCCAGCAGCCTAGCTACCCGGGAGACCCAGTACTTC

D gene: -
clone size: few
V gene: TRBV2
J gene: TRBJ1-4
CDR3 protein: CASSVGTNEKLFF
CDR3 DNA: TGTGCCAGCAGTGTGGGGACTAATGAAAAACTGTTTTTT

D gene: -
clone size: -
V gene: TRBV6-1
J gene: TRBJ1-1
CDR3 protein: CASSEMGVAKSKAFF
CDR3 DNA: TGTGCCAGCAGTGAAATGGGAGTCGCGAAGTCCAAAGCTTTCTTT

D gene: TRBD1
clone size: -
V gene: TRBV6-5
J gene: TRBJ2-7
CDR3 protein: CASSGTGHYEQYF
CDR3 DNA: TGTGCCAGCAGCGGGACAGGACACTACGAGCAGTACTTC

D gene: -
clone size: -
V gene: TRBV6-2/TRBV6-3
J gene: TRBJ2-7
CDR3 protein: CASSYGLAGTYEQYF
CDR3 DNA: TGTGCCAGCAGTTACGGGCTAGCTGGTACCTACGAGCAGTACTTC

D gene: TRBD1
clone size: -
V gene: TRBV29-1
J gene: TRBJ1-1
CDR3 protein: CSVLDRGSMGTEAFF
CDR3 DNA: TGCAGCGTACTGGACAGGGGAAGTATGGGCACTGAAGCTTTCTTT

D gene: TRBD1
clone size: -
V gene: TRBV7-2
J gene: TRBJ1-2
CDR3 protein: CASRKQGAVKDGYTF
CDR3 DNA: TGTGCCAGCAGGAAACAGGGGGCAGTGAAGGATGGCTACACCTTC

D gene: TRBD1
clone size: -
V gene: TRBV27
J gene: TRBJ1-1
CDR3 protein: CASSLLRPGTGDTEAFF
CDR3 DNA: TGTGCCAGCAGTTTACTCCGTCCCGGGACAGGGGACACTGAAGCTTTCTTT

D gene: -
clone size: -
V gene: TRBV12-3/TRBV12-4
J gene: TRBJ1-2
CDR3 protein: CASSFRQNYGYTF
CDR3 DNA: TGTGCCAGCAGTTTTAGACAGAATTATGGCTACACCTTC

D gene: TRBD1
clone size: -
V gene: TRBV4-3
J gene: TRBJ2-2
CDR3 protein: CASSQENFGTENTGELFF
CDR3 DNA: TGCGCCAGCAGCCAAGAGAACTTTGGGACAGAGAACACCGGGGAGCTGTTTTTT

D gene: TRBD1
clone size: once
V gene: TRBV24-1
J gene: TRBJ1-2
CDR3 protein: CATSDTNGQDHYGYTF
CDR3 DNA: TGTGCCACCAGTGACACCAACGGACAGGATCACTATGGCTACACCTTC

D gene: -
clone size: -
V gene: TRBV2
J gene: TRBJ1-5
CDR3 protein: CASSLTRIYSNQPQHF
CDR3 DNA: TGTGCCAGCAGTCTAACCAGAATTTATAGCAATCAGCCCCAGCATTTT

D gene: TRBD1
clone size: -
V gene: TRBV19
J gene: TRBJ1-1
CDR3 protein: CASVGTGGSGWTEAFF
CDR3 DNA: TGTGCCAGTGTCGGGACAGGGGGTAGCGGTTGGACTGAAGCTTTCTTT

D gene: TRBD1
clone size: -
V gene: TRBV12-3/TRBV12-4
J gene: TRBJ1-1
CDR3 protein: CASSRDRGAEAFF
CDR3 DNA: TGTGCCAGCAGCCGAGACAGGGGTGCTGAAGCTTTCTTT

D gene: -
clone size: -
V gene: TRBV7-7
J gene: TRBJ1-1
CDR3 protein: CASSLHQEGEAFF
CDR3 DNA: TGTGCCAGCAGCTTACATCAGGAGGGGGAAGCTTTCTTT

D gene: TRBD1
clone size: -
V gene: TRBV10-3
J gene: TRBJ2-1
CDR3 protein: CAIKSRGPSSYNEQFF
CDR3 DNA: TGTGCCATCAAATCCAGGGGGCCTAGCTCCTACAATGAGCAGTTCTTC

D gene: -
clone size: -
V gene: TRBV19
J gene: TRBJ2-7
CDR3 protein: CASSITGTPYEQYF
CDR3 DNA: TGTGCCAGTAGTATAACCGGGACTCCGTACGAGCAGTACTTC

D gene: TRBD2
clone size: -
V gene: TRBV18
J gene: TRBJ2-7
CDR3 protein: CASSPPSGTIYEQYF
CDR3 DNA: TGTGCCAGCTCACCTCCTAGCGGGACCATCTACGAGCAGTACTTC

D gene: -
clone size: -
V gene: TRBV5-1
J gene: TRBJ2-1
CDR3 protein: CASSLDVGSYNEQFF
CDR3 DNA: TGCGCCAGCAGCTTGGACGTCGGGAGTTACAATGAGCAGTTCTTC

D gene: -
clone size: -
V gene: TRBV27
J gene: TRBJ1-2
CDR3 protein: CASSSGTPLGDGYTF
CDR3 DNA: TGTGCCAGCAGTTCAGGGACGCCCTTGGGGGATGGCTACACCTTC

D gene: -
clone size: -
V gene: TRBV7-2
J gene: TRBJ1-1
CDR3 protein: CASSPQGNTEAFF
CDR3 DNA: TGTGCCAGCAGCCCGCAGGGTAACACTGAAGCTTTCTTT

D gene: TRBD2
clone size: -
V gene: TRBV4-3
J gene: TRBJ2-7
CDR3 protein: CASSPVGGGVYEQYF
CDR3 DNA: TGCGCCAGCAGCCCCGTTGGGGGAGGGGTCTACGAGCAGTACTTC

D gene: -
clone size: -
V gene: TRBV7-9
J gene: TRBJ1-2
CDR3 protein: CASSLRVPYGYTF
CDR3 DNA: TGTGCCAGCAGCTTACGGGTCCCTTATGGCTACACCTTC

D gene: TRBD1
clone size: -
V gene: TRBV20-1
J gene: TRBJ2-7
CDR3 protein: CSAPTGYEQYF
CDR3 DNA: TGCAGTGCGCCGACAGGGTACGAGCAGTACTTC

D gene: -
clone size: once
V gene: TRBV12-2
J gene: TRBJ2-1
CDR3 protein: CASRFLSGRAPPEQFF
CDR3 DNA: TGTGCAAGTCGCTTCCTTAGCGGGAGGGCCCCACCTGAGCAGTTCTTC

D gene: -
clone size: -
V gene: TRBV5-1
J gene: TRBJ1-1
CDR3 protein: CASSSLPAPNTEAFF
CDR3 DNA: TGCGCCAGCAGCTCACTACCGGCCCCGAACACTGAAGCTTTCTTT

D gene: TRBD1
clone size: once
V gene: TRBV7-3
J gene: TRBJ1-6
CDR3 protein: CASSIAGTANSPLHF
CDR3 DNA: TGTGCCAGCAGCATAGCCGGGACAGCTAATTCACCCCTCCACTTT

D gene: TRBD1
clone size: few
V gene: TRBV7-8
J gene: TRBJ2-3
CDR3 protein: CASSLDRGDTQYF
CDR3 DNA: TGTGCCAGCAGCTTAGACAGGGGAGATACGCAGTATTTT

D gene: TRBD2
clone size: -
V gene: TRBV14
J gene: TRBJ2-7
CDR3 protein: CASSQDQPFGIWTSSKEQYF
CDR3 DNA: TGTGCCAGCAGCCAAGATCAGCCTTTTGGTATCTGGACTAGTTCAAAAGAGCAGTACTTC

D gene: TRBD2
clone size: -
V gene: TRBV7-8
J gene: TRBJ2-1
CDR3 protein: CASSYPRAGGPSYNEQFF
CDR3 DNA: TGTGCCAGCAGCTACCCTCGGGCGGGGGGGCCCTCCTACAATGAGCAGTTCTTC

D gene: TRBD2
clone size: once
V gene: TRBV10-3
J gene: TRBJ2-3
CDR3 protein: CAISGTSGSEVGTQYF
CDR3 DNA: TGTGCCATCAGCGGGACTAGCGGGAGCGAGGTGGGTACGCAGTATTTT